What follows are 20 T cell receptor beta chains derived from one specimen sequenced in a study of breast tumors, draining lymph nodes, adjacent tissues. TCRdb recomputed calls from the multiplex PCR reads with MiXCR, one row per CDR3 protein. Altogether 30,000 to 40,000 distinct CDR3 sequences are present, around a third being singletons, with the ten largest covering approximately 10%. The sample was breast tumor tissue. The receptors here all came from a female donor with breast cancer. Some clones in this sample may be carry-over from other donors' samples.

This clonotype was seen only once. The V gene is TRBV5-6, the J gene TRBJ2-5, with D perhaps matching TRBD1 or TRBD2 (6 bases each). Germline V lookup: CDR1 SGHDT, CDR2 YYEEEE. Trimming stripped 3 bases from V and 7 bases from J, with 19 bases between. The CDR3 sequence is 15 residues long. This CDR3 is CASSWGAGAEGTQYF. The CDR3 coding sequence is TGTGCCAGCAGCTGGGGGGCCGGGGCAGAAGGGACCCAGTACTTC.

This rearrangement joins TRBV2 to TRBJ2-3; 10 positions agree with TRBD1. CDR1 is SNHLY and CDR2 is FYNNEI in the germline V gene. With 4 bases clipped from V and 1 base from J, the junction kept 2 bases outside the gene matches. This CDR3 is 15 amino acids long. CDR3 sequence (DNA): TGTGCCAGCAGTGGGGACAGGGGTGGCACAGATACGCAGTATTTT. It specifies CASSGDRGGTDTQYF.

This clonotype was seen ten or more times. The chain carries TRBV7-6 and TRBJ2-5; a possible D gene is TRBD1 (6 bases). V was pared by 3 bases and J by 5 bases, with 16 bases between. The CDR3 runs to 15 residues. CDR1 and CDR2 (germline): SGHVS, FNYEAQ. The CDR3 region has the DNA TGTGCCAGCAGCTTTACAGGGAACCACCGCGAGACCCAGTACTTC. This codes for CASSFTGNHRETQYF. Complete variable domain (other parts from reference TRBV7-6 and TRBJ2-5): GAGVSQSPRYKVTKRGQDVALRCDPISGHVSLYWYRQALGQGPEFLTYFNYEAQQDKSGLPNDRFSAERPEGSISTLTIQRTEQRDSAMYRCASSFTGNHRETQYFGPGTRLLVL.

This clonotype was recorded at least ten times. V gene TRBV20-1 combines with J gene TRBJ2-1, with D unclear. CDR1 is DFQATT, CDR2 SNEGSKA, per germline (reference sequence). This CDR3 is built from 13 residues. Trimming cost V 1 base and J 14 bases, with 18 bases left between them. In DNA form, the CDR3 reads TGCAGTGCTAGAGGTCGCGCAGGCGGTCCCGAGTTCTTC. This sequence encodes CSARGRAGGPEFF.

The CDR3 region is CASTWGEGYEQYF. The CDR3 region has the DNA TGTGCCAGCACCTGGGGGGAGGGTTACGAGCAGTACTTC. The V and J genes are TRBV6-1 and TRBJ2-7; 7 bases map to TRBD2. CDR3 length: 13 residues. The ends lost 7 bases at V and 4 bases at J; junction bases unmatched: 7. Looked up from germline, CDR1 is MNHNS and CDR2 is SASEGT.

By share, this clonotype counts as medium-sized (0.01 to 0.1%). The chain has TRBV6-1 and TRBJ2-7, with 7 bases fitting TRBD1. The CDR3 runs to 13 residues. V lost 5 bases to trimming and J lost 6 bases; unmatched junction nucleotides: 7. Germline V gene sequence: CDR1 MNHNS, CDR2 SASEGT. This CDR3 reads CASSLTGRGEQYF. In DNA, the CDR3 is TGTGCCAGCAGTCTGACAGGGAGAGGCGAGCAGTACTTC.

Remarks on this clonotype: A much larger clonotype is one base distant, so this may be a read error. The chain couples TRBV19 to TRBJ1-2, with D possibly TRBD1 on 5 matching bases. The CDR3 runs 14 residues. CDR1 is LNHDA, CDR2 SQIVND, per germline (reference sequence). The DNA of the CDR3 is TGTGCCAGTAGTAGGTGGGACGGATCTTCTGGCTGCACCTTC. It translates to CASSRWDGSSGCTF.

This clonotype was seen repeatedly, ten times or more. V and J are TRBV7-8 and TRBJ1-5; 8 bases line up with TRBD1. There are 16 residues in the CDR3. Germline CDR1 reads SGHVS; CDR2 reads FQNEAQ. After removal of 3 bases from V and 0 bases from J, the junction contained 4 bases not matched to a gene. The CDR3 DNA is TGTGCCAGCAGCTTGGGACAGGCTCTTAGCAATCAGCCCCAGCATTTT. As protein: CASSLGQALSNQPQHF.

This clonotype was counted at least ten times. V is TRBV6-5 and J is TRBJ2-7, with D tentatively TRBD2 (6 bases). The CDR3 is 15 residues long. Germline CDR1 is MNHEY and CDR2 is SVGAGI. The V and J ends lost 2 bases and 6 bases respectively, with 17 bases between them. The CDR3 sequence: CASSYKGSGASEQYF. The CDR3 region has the DNA TGTGCCAGCAGTTACAAAGGTAGCGGAGCATCCGAGCAGTACTTC.

V and J are TRBV7-7 and TRBJ2-1; 11 positions match TRBD2. This CDR3 is built from 14 residues. Germline V gene data show CDR1 as SSHAT and CDR2 as FNYEAQ (reference sequence). The V gene end was trimmed by 3 bases and the J gene end by 7 bases; junction bases not matched to a gene: 2. The CDR3 bases are TGTGCCAGCAGCTTGGGGACTAGCGGTAATGAGCAGTTCTTC. Translating it yields CASSLGTSGNEQFF. The full variable domain, rest sourced from reference TRBV7-7 and TRBJ2-1, is GAGVSQSPRYKVTKRGQDVTLRCDPISSHATLYWYQQALGQGPEFLTYFNYEAQPDKSGLPSDRFSAERPEGSISTLTIQRTEQRDSAMYRCASSLGTSGNEQFFGPGTRLTVL.

On this clonotype itself: The germline gene is not matched at one end of the junction; a read error may be the cause. The rearrangement links TRBV12-3 or TRBV12-4 to TRBJ1-5, with TRBD1 matching over 9 bases. The CDR3 is 13 residues long. CDR3 residues: CASRTGGNQPQRF. The CDR3 region has the DNA TGTGCCAGCAGAACAGGGGGCAATCAGCCCCAGCGTTTT.

The sample holds many counts of this clonotype. J is TRBJ2-1 and V is TRBV7-3, with TRBD2 matching 8 bases. The CDR3 totals 13 residues. CDR1 and CDR2 (germline): SGHTA, FQGTGA. V gave up 4 bases and J gave up 6 bases; unmatched junction bases: 2. The CDR3 loop is CASSSLAGNEQFF. The CDR3 region has the DNA TGTGCCAGCAGCTCCCTAGCGGGCAATGAGCAGTTCTTC.

This clonotype was counted at least ten times. CDR3 bases: TGCAGTGCTAGAGAGAGCCTAGCAGACCCCTACGAGCAGTACTTC. Amino acid sequence: CSARESLADPYEQYF. The chain links TRBV20-1 to TRBJ2-7; tentative D call: TRBD2 (5 bases). This CDR3 contains 15 residues. V gave up 0 bases and J gave up 2 bases, with 14 bases separating them. Germline V gene sequence: CDR1 DFQATT, CDR2 SNEGSKA (reference sequence).

This clonotype was counted many times. This chain joins TRBV7-9 and TRBJ1-6; D is uncertain. The CDR3 is 15 residues long. The V end lost 8 bases, the J end lost 1 base, and 12 bases lay between the germline ends. Germline V gene sequence: CDR1 SEHNR, CDR2 FQNEAQ (reference sequence). Here the CDR3 DNA reads TGTGCCAGCGGTTCAGCCGATTCCTATAATTCACCCCTCCACTTT. Translated, it gives CASGSADSYNSPLHF.

Concerning this clonotype: With a much larger clone just one base away, this may be a read error. V gene TRBV6-2 or TRBV6-3 combines with J gene TRBJ2-5; D unresolved. There are 12 residues in the CDR3. Per germline, CDR1 MNHEY and CDR2 SVGEGT. This CDR3 reads CASSNSQETQYF. The CDR3 DNA follows: TGTGCCAGCAGTAACTCACAAGAGACCCAGTACTTC.

The gene calls are TRBV18 and TRBJ2-5; 10 nucleotides agree with TRBD1. Germline V gives CDR1 KGHSH, CDR2 LQKENI. The CDR3 runs to 16 residues. V lost 0 bases and J lost 4; bases outside the gene matches: 5. The CDR3 sequence is CASSPPWDRGLETQYF. The CDR3, as DNA: TGTGCCAGCTCACCACCATGGGACAGGGGTTTAGAGACCCAGTACTTC.

Many counts were recorded for this clonotype. The chain employs TRBV4-1 and TRBJ2-7, with 10 bases identical to TRBD2. The CDR3 covers 17 residues. The germline CDR1 and CDR2 sequences are MGHRA and YSYEKL. The V segment lost 1 base and the J segment 3 bases; nucleotides outside the gene matches: 9. The chain's CDR3 is CASSQVVASGRYYEQYF. The CDR3 DNA is TGCGCCAGCAGCCAAGTTGTAGCTAGCGGGAGATACTACGAGCAGTACTTC.

V and J are TRBV30 and TRBJ1-6, with 10 nucleotides matching TRBD1. CDR3 length: 15 amino acids. The V and J ends lost 2 bases and 8 bases, in that order; junction bases with no gene match: 6. Germline CDR1 is GTSNPN and CDR2 is SVGIG (reference sequence). The CDR3: CAWSHTGTGDSPLHF. The CDR3 nucleotides read TGTGCCTGGAGTCATACCGGGACAGGGGATTCACCCCTCCACTTT.

V and J are TRBV9 and TRBJ2-5, with D perhaps TRBD2 (6 bases). Trimming stripped 3 bases from V and 9 bases from J, with 21 bases between. The CDR3 has 15 amino acids. Germline-derived CDR1 and CDR2 are SGDLS and YYNGEE. CDR3: CASSGMPGNGEAQYF. In DNA form, the CDR3 reads TGTGCCAGCAGCGGTATGCCGGGGAATGGGGAGGCCCAGTACTTC.

This clonotype has at least ten counts. V gene TRBV4-3 combines with J gene TRBJ2-7; 12 nucleotides match TRBD2. Per germline, CDR1 LGHNA and CDR2 YSLEER. V trimming: 1 base; J trimming: 3 bases; junction bases outside the gene matches: 4. CDR3 size: 16 residues. As DNA, the CDR3 is TGCGCCAGCAGCCAAGTTAGGACTAGCGGGATCTACGAGCAGTACTTC. Its translation: CASSQVRTSGIYEQYF.